This is a list of T cell receptor beta chains from one sample in a study of cytomegalovirus exposure and HLA in healthy donors. Sequencing used immunoSEQ multiplex PCR; TCRdb keeps in-frame clones, though not all of them. The profile shows 150,000 to 200,000 clones, roughly four fifths of them singletons. Sequenced material: PBMCs. The receptors here all came from a young man in good health and CMV-seronegative. Each CDR3 is given with its conserved first and last residue. The D gene is left open where the match is weak. Size is stated for part of the rows, as once, few or many counts, or as a class when the clone is expanded.

16,TRBD2,TRBJ2-7,TRBV5-6,.,TGTGCCAGCAGCTTGTCACTTAGCGGGAGCTCCTACGAGCAGTACTTC,CASSLSLSGSSYEQYF
15,TRBD1,TRBJ1-6,TRBV10-3,.,TGTGCCATCAGTGGGACTGACAGGGGGGATTCACCCCTCCACTTT,CAISGTDRGDSPLHF
17,TRBD1,TRBJ2-1,TRBV15,.,TGTGCCACCAGCAGAGATCTATCGGGACAGGCCTACAATGAGCAGTTCTTC,CATSRDLSGQAYNEQFF
15,TRBD1,TRBJ1-2,TRBV5-5,.,TGTGCCAGCAGCTCCCCCGGGACAGCGTTTCGTGGCTACACCTTC,CASSSPGTAFRGYTF
15,.,TRBJ1-5,TRBV10-1,.,TGCGCCAGCAGTGACCCAACAGGGAGCAATCAGCCCCAGCATTTT,CASSDPTGSNQPQHF
13,.,TRBJ2-1,TRBV6-5,.,TGTGCCAGCAGTTCGGGGAGCTACAATGAGCAGTTCTTC,CASSSGSYNEQFF
14,.,TRBJ1-4,TRBV9,.,TGTGCCAGCAGCCCCGGGGGGGGCGAGGGAAAACTGTTTTTT,CASSPGGGEGKLFF
14,.,TRBJ2-3,TRBV9,.,TGTGCCAGCAGCGTAAAGGCTAGCCCCGATACGCAGTATTTT,CASSVKASPDTQYF
14,.,TRBJ2-1,TRBV2,.,TGTGCCAGCAGTGGGCGGACTACTCACAATGAGCAGTTCTTC,CASSGRTTHNEQFF
17,.,TRBJ2-3,TRBV5-8,.,TGTGCCAGCAGCTTGAGTCAGACAGGCTCTAGCACAGATACGCAGTATTTT,CASSLSQTGSSTDTQYF
15,TRBD1,TRBJ1-2,TRBV6-1,.,TGTGCCAGCAAAGCAGGACAGGAACGGGGCTATGGCTACACCTTC,CASKAGQERGYGYTF
14,.,TRBJ2-7,TRBV7-9,.,TGTGCCAGCAGCTTACTCCCCTCCTCCTACGAGCAGTACTTC,CASSLLPSSYEQYF
15,TRBD2,TRBJ2-7,TRBV9,.,TGTGCCAGCAGCCCTCAGTTGAGCGGGAGCTACGAGCAGTACTTC,CASSPQLSGSYEQYF
18,TRBD2,TRBJ2-1,TRBV7-3,.,TGTGCCAGCAGCCCCGGGACTAGCGGGTCCTTCTCCTACAATGAGCAGTTCTTC,CASSPGTSGSFSYNEQFF
13,.,TRBJ1-2,TRBV28,once,TGTGCCAGCAGTTTGTACGGGGTAGGTGGCTACACCTTC,CASSLYGVGGYTF
18,TRBD2,TRBJ2-5,TRBV5-1,.,TGCGCCAGCAGCCGTACGATATTAGCGGGAGGGTCCCAAGAGACCCAGTACTTC,CASSRTILAGGSQETQYF
14,.,TRBJ1-4,TRBV5-4,.,TGTGCCAGCAGCTTGGAAACGGCTAATGAAAAACTGTTTTTT,CASSLETANEKLFF
13,TRBD1,TRBJ1-1,TRBV29-1,once,TGCAGCGTAAGCGACAGGGGTTTCGGTGAAGCTTTCTTT,CSVSDRGFGEAFF
15,.,TRBJ1-2,TRBV9,.,TGTGCCAGCAGCGTGGGACACCAAAGCCCCTATGGCTACACCTTC,CASSVGHQSPYGYTF
17,.,TRBJ2-2,TRBV7-8,.,TGTGCCAGCAGCTTAGTAGTGGCCGGCCCCGGGGCCGGGGAGCTGTTTTTT,CASSLVVAGPGAGELFF
13,.,TRBJ1-1,TRBV5-1,.,TGCGCCAGTTCGGCGGAGGGGAATACTGAAGCTTTCTTT,CASSAEGNTEAFF
13,.,TRBJ2-1,TRBV6-4,few,TGTGCCAGCAAGTACAGAGGGTTTAATGAGCAGTTCTTC,CASKYRGFNEQFF
16,.,TRBJ2-1,TRBV5-1,.,TGCGCCAGCAGCGCAATTACAGGGTTTCTCTACAATGAGCAGTTCTTC,CASSAITGFLYNEQFF
13,.,TRBJ2-1,TRBV7-3,once,TGTGCCAGCAGCTTAACACCTGTGACAGGCCCGTTCTTC,CASSLTPVTGPFF
13,.,TRBJ2-2,TRBV5-5,few,TGTGCCAGCCCGGACATTAACACCGGGGAGCTGTTTTTT,CASPDINTGELFF
16,TRBD1,TRBJ1-1,TRBV6-5,.,TGTGCCAGCAGTTACGTCAGGGGGTCCATGAACACTGAAGCTTTCTTT,CASSYVRGSMNTEAFF
13,.,TRBJ2-5,TRBV7-2,.,TGTGCCAGCAGCTCGGACTTTCAAGAGACCCAGTACTTC,CASSSDFQETQYF
15,.,TRBJ1-4,TRBV27,.,TGTGCCAGCAGTCCCCTACCGGCAACTAATGAAAAACTGTTTTTT,CASSPLPATNEKLFF
16,.,TRBJ2-3,TRBV5-4,.,TGTGCCAGCAGCTTGAGCGGGTCCCCGGGCACAGATACGCAGTATTTT,CASSLSGSPGTDTQYF
15,.,TRBJ1-2,TRBV9,.,TGTGCCAGCACCCAAGGGGGGGGAGCTGGTGGTGGCTACACCTTC,CASTQGGGAGGGYTF
14,TRBD1,TRBJ1-1,TRBV18,.,TGTGCCAGCTCACTCGAAGCAGGGGGAACTGAAGCTTTCTTT,CASSLEAGGTEAFF
17,TRBD2,TRBJ2-5,TRBV4-1,.,TGCGCCAGCAGCCAAGAGTTTGGGACTAGCGGGAGGAAGACCCAGTACTTC,CASSQEFGTSGRKTQYF
15,.,TRBJ2-3,TRBV6-5,.,TGTGCCAGCAGTAGGGGTGGGCCACGCACAGATACGCAGTATTTT,CASSRGGPRTDTQYF
16,.,TRBJ2-2,TRBV25-1,.,TGTGCCAGCAGTGAATTCGGAGGGACGAACACCGGGGAGCTGTTTTTT,CASSEFGGTNTGELFF
14,TRBD1,TRBJ1-5,TRBV18,.,TGTGCCAGCTCACGGGACAGGGCGAATCAGCCCCAGCATTTT,CASSRDRANQPQHF
13,.,TRBJ2-2,TRBV2,.,TGTGCCTCAGGGTTAGGGGTTAACGGGGAGCTGTTTTTT,CASGLGVNGELFF
12,.,TRBJ2-7,TRBV6-5,.,TGTGCCAGCAGCAAGGGAGTCTACGAGCAGTACTTC,CASSKGVYEQYF
14,TRBD1,TRBJ1-5,TRBV29-1,once,TGCAGCGCCTCAGGACAGGGAGGCAATCAGCCCCAGCATTTT,CSASGQGGNQPQHF
16,.,TRBJ2-5,TRBV4-1,.,TGCGCCAGCAGCCAAGACCCAGCCAGGGGCCAAGAGACCCAGTACTTC,CASSQDPARGQETQYF
15,TRBD1,TRBJ2-5,TRBV4-2,.,TGTGCCAGCAGCCTTTACGGGACAGGCCAAGAGACCCAGTACTTC,CASSLYGTGQETQYF
18,TRBD1,TRBJ2-1,TRBV15,once,TGTGCCACCAGCAGAGGTTCCTACCGGGACAGGGTTGGGAATGAGCAGTTCTTC,CATSRGSYRDRVGNEQFF
15,TRBD1,TRBJ2-2,TRBV6-5,.,TGTGCCAGCAGTTATAGGGACAGAAGGACCGGGGAGCTGTTTTTT,CASSYRDRRTGELFF
15,.,TRBJ1-2,TRBV19,.,TGTGCCAGTAGTATAGCGGACGGAGGTCCCTATGGCTACACCTTC,CASSIADGGPYGYTF
14,TRBD1,TRBJ2-7,TRBV7-2,.,TGTGCCAGCAGCTCCGGGACAGGGCCCTACGAGCAGTACTTC,CASSSGTGPYEQYF
15,TRBD1,TRBJ1-6,TRBV6-5,.,TGTGCCAGCAGTTACTCGATGTCAGGGGGTTCACCCCTCCACTTT,CASSYSMSGGSPLHF
18,TRBD1,TRBJ2-7,TRBV7-2,few,TGTGCCAGCAGCTTAGACAAGGGGACAGGGTGGACTAGTTACGAGCAGTACTTC,CASSLDKGTGWTSYEQYF
15,TRBD2,TRBJ2-3,TRBV10-2,.,TGCGCCAGCAGATCCAGCGGGACGGGCACAGATACGCAGTATTTT,CASRSSGTGTDTQYF
15,TRBD1,TRBJ1-5,TRBV2,.,TGTGCCAGCAGTGTATGGACAGGGGGCAATCAGCCCCAGCATTTT,CASSVWTGGNQPQHF
17,TRBD1,TRBJ2-7,TRBV13,.,TGTGCCAGCAGCCCTGATAGGGGGGACAGGGGGTCAGTCGAGCAGTACTTC,CASSPDRGDRGSVEQYF
15,.,TRBJ1-4,TRBV6-1,.,TGTGCCAGCATTAGATCGACAGTGCATGATGAAAAACTGTTTTTT,CASIRSTVHDEKLFF